The following is a T cell receptor (beta chain) sequence with its context. Only in-frame clones appear in the TCRdb table, and some are missing; sequencing was by immunoSEQ multiplex PCR. The sample holds 300,000 to 450,000 clones, 70% to 90% seen once. The data originate from a study of cytomegalovirus exposure and HLA in healthy donors. Deletions cut 5 bases from V and 10 bases from J, with 15 bases between. CDR1 is MGHRA and CDR2 is YSYEKL in the germline V gene. The CDR3 loop spans 14 amino acids. This chain links TRBV4-1 with TRBJ1-6; possibly TRBD1 for D (5 bases). The sample consisted of PBMCs. The receptor comes from a woman aged 18-29 years in good health and CMV-seronegative. The CDR3 protein is CASSDQGRMSPLHF. CDR3 coding DNA: TGCGCCAGCAGCGACCAGGGCCGGATGTCACCCCTCCACTTT.